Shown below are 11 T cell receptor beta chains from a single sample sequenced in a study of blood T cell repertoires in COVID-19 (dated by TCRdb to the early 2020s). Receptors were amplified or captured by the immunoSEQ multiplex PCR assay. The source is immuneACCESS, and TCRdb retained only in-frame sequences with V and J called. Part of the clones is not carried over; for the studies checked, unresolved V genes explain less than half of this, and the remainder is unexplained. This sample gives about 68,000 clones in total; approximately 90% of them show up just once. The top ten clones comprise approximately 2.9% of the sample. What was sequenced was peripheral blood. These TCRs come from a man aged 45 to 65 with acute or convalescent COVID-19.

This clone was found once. CDR3 residues: CASSLGQGGSNQPQHF. CDR3 DNA: TGTGCCAGCAGCTTGGGACAGGGTGGAAGCAATCAGCCCCAGCATTTT. The genes are TRBV5-6 and TRBJ1-5, with TRBD1 matching 7 bases. The J segment lost 1 base and the V segment lost 0 bases, leaving 4 bases of the junction unmatched. The CDR3 is 16 residues long. From germline, CDR1 is SGHDT and CDR2 YYEEEE.

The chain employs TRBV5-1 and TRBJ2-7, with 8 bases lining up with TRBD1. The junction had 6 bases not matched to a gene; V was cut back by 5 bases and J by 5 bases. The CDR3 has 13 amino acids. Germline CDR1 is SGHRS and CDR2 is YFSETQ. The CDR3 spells CASRPGQENEQYF. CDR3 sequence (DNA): TGCGCCAGCAGGCCGGGACAGGAGAACGAGCAGTACTTC.

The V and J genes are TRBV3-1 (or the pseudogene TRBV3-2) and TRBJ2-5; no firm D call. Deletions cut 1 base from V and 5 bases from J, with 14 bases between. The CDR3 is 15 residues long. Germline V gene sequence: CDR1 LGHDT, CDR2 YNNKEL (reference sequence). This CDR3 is CASSQVLSISETQYF. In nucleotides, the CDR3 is TGTGCCAGCAGCCAAGTACTATCCATATCGGAGACCCAGTACTTC.

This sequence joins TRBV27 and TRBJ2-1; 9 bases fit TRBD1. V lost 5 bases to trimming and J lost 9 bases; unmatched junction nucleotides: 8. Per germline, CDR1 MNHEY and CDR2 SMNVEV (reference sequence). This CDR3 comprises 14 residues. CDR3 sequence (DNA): TGTGCCAGCAGTGAGGTTGGGACAGGGCGTGAGCAGTTCTTC. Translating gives CASSEVGTGREQFF.

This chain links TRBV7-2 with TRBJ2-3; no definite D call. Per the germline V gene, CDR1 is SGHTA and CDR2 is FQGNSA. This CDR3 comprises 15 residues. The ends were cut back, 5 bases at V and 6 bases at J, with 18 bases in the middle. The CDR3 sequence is CASSDTYLRLDTQYF. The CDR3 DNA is TGTGCCAGCAGCGACACTTACCTAAGGCTCGATACGCAGTATTTT. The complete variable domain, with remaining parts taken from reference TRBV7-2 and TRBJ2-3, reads GAGVSQSPSNKVTEKGKDVELRCDPISGHTALYWYRQSLGQGLEFLIYFQGNSAPDKSGLPSDRFSAERTGGSVSTLTIQRTQQEDSAVYLCASSDTYLRLDTQYFGPGTRLTVL.

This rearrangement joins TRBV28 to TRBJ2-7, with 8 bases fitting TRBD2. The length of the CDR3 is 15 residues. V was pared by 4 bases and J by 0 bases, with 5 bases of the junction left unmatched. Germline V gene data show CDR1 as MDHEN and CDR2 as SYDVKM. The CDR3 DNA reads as TGTGCCAGCAGTTCGGGGGGGGCTACCTCCTACGAGCAGTACTTC. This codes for CASSSGGATSYEQYF.

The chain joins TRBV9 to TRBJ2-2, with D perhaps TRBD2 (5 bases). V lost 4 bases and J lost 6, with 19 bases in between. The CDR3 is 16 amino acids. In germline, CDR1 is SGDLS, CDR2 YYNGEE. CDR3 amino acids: CASSPRPSGGAGELFF. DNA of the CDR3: TGTGCCAGCAGCCCCAGGCCATCTGGAGGAGCCGGGGAGCTGTTTTTT.

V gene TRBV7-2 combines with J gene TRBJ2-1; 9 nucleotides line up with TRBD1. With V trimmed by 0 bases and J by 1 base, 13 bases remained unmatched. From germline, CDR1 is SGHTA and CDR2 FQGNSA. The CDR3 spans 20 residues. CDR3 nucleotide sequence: TGTGCCAGCAGCTTAGCTCTACTCGGGGACGACAGGGGGTCCTACAATGAGCAGTTCTTC. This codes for CASSLALLGDDRGSYNEQFF.

The CDR3 spells CASGQTYTEAFF. Written as DNA, the CDR3 is TGCGCCAGTGGGCAGACATACACTGAAGCTTTCTTT. The gene calls are TRBV5-1 and TRBJ1-1, with no clear D. In germline, CDR1 is SGHRS, CDR2 YFSETQ. V was clipped by 8 bases and J by 3 bases, with 11 bases between them. The CDR3 consists of 12 residues.

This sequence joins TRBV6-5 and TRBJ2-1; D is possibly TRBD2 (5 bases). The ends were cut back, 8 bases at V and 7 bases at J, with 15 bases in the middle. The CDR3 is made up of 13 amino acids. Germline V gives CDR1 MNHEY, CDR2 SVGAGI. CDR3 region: CASGLSVVNEQFF. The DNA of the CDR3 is TGTGCCAGCGGGCTTAGCGTCGTTAATGAGCAGTTCTTC.

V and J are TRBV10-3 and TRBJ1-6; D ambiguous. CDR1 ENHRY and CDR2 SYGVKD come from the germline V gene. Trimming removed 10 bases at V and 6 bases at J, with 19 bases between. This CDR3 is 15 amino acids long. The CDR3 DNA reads TGTGCCACCTACGAAGGACTGCGCCCTAATTCACCCCTCCACTTT. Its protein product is CATYEGLRPNSPLHF.